These T cell receptor beta chains were read from a single sample in a study of blood T cell repertoires in COVID-19. Measured with immunoSEQ multiplex PCR; TCRdb has only the in-frame clones, and not every one. The sample shows a few hundred thousand clones, more than 70% of them seen only once. Sequencing input: peripheral blood. The receptors were gathered from a woman in her twenties or thirties who had recovered from COVID-19. CDR3s include the opening cysteine and the closing phenylalanine or tryptophan. Part of the rows lack a size; the others show once, few, many or a class for expanded clones.

>.|TRBV2|TRBJ1-5
CASSDQAGLSNQPQHF
>once|TRBV5-1|TRBJ2-7
CASSLAFTGASYEQYF
>.|TRBV4-1|TRBJ2-2
CASSQAGQGNTGELFF
>.|TRBV5-1|TRBJ2-3
CASSLGAGVRSDTQYF
>once|TRBV3-1/TRBV3-2|TRBJ2-3
CASSLSSGTDTQYF
>.|TRBV28|TRBJ1-1
CASRQGLTRQSEAFF
>few|TRBV28|TRBJ1-2
CASSSRGQPYTF
>.|TRBV7-8|TRBJ2-2
CASSPGTGANTGELFF
>once|TRBV28|TRBJ2-7
CASSLRVLTYEQYF
>.|TRBV7-6|TRBJ1-3
CASSYAQGATGNTIYF
>.|TRBV2|TRBJ1-3
CASSGADRGSGNTIYF
>.|TRBV2|TRBJ1-5
CASSGQGWDQPQHF
>few|TRBV5-1|TRBJ1-2
CASSLGGGSPYGYTF
>.|TRBV7-9|TRBJ2-7
CASGRQGPYEQYF
>.|TRBV27|TRBJ2-2
CASSLSGTGGSGELFF